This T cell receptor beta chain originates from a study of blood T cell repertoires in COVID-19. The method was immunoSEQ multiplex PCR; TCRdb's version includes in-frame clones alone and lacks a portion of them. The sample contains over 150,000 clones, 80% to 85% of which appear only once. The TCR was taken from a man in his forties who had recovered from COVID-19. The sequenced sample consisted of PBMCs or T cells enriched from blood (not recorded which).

The CDR3 nucleotides are TGCGCCAGCAGCTTGGGGAGGGGAAGAGATGAAAAACTGTTTTTT. Protein product: CASSLGRGRDEKLFF. The J gene is TRBJ1-4, the V gene TRBV5-1, with a tentative D call TRBD1 (5 bases). Trimming left V 0 bases short and J 6 bases short, with 12 bases between. CDR1 SGHRS and CDR2 YFSETQ come from the germline V gene. The CDR3 extends over 15 amino acids.